The clone carrying this TCR beta chain was seen at least ten times. This sample was taken from a study of T-cell reconstitution after alpha-beta-depleted transplantation in children. This CDR3 comprises 15 residues. V lost 1 base to trimming and J lost 4 bases, with 13 bases between them. Germline V lookup: CDR1 SGHTA, CDR2 FQGNSA. Preparation of the TCRbeta library was carried out with unique molecular identifiers. TCRdb reprocessed the PCR reads via MiXCR and lists one record per CDR3 protein. Seen here are over 550,000 distinct CDR3 sequences, about 11% observed once, and the top ten hold about 4.3%.

This clonotype originated in a human donor who donated a stem cell graft to a child with acute myeloid leukemia. J is TRBJ1-2 and V is TRBV7-2; no reliable D call. Material: PBMCs from the stem cell graft donor, obtained from the stem cell graft. DNA for the CDR3: TGTGCCAGCAGCTTAGGAAGTGGGTCCCTCTATGGCTACACCTTC. Protein sequence: CASSLGSGSLYGYTF.